The 2 T cell receptor beta chains given below trace back to one sample, sequenced in a study of cytomegalovirus exposure and HLA in healthy donors. Primers included in the PCR were 60 Vbeta and 13 Jbeta primers. Clones were read by immunoSEQ multiplex PCR, and TCRdb kept only the in-frame ones, dropping some. The repertoire holds some 130,000 clones, with 70% as singletons. The sequenced material came from PBMCs. The source of these receptors is a woman in her sixties in good health and CMV-seropositive.

This clone was seen more than once but under ten times. The chain has TRBV2 and TRBJ1-1; D is ambiguous. CDR1 and CDR2 from the germline V gene are SNHLY and FYNNEI. The CDR3 totals 13 residues. V dropped 5 bases and J dropped 1 base, with 8 bases sitting between them. CDR3 DNA: TGTGCCAGCAGTACCACAGCGAACACTGAAGCTTTCTTT. As protein: CASSTTANTEAFF.

The V call is TRBV5-6, the J call TRBJ1-2; D unresolved. Germline V gene data show CDR1 as SGHDT and CDR2 as YYEEEE. With 0 bases removed from V and 0 bases from J, the gap between germline ends came to 6 bases. This CDR3 is built from 14 residues. The CDR3 nucleotides read TGTGCCAGCAGCTTGGACGGTACTAACTATGGCTACACCTTC. Its translation: CASSLDGTNYGYTF.